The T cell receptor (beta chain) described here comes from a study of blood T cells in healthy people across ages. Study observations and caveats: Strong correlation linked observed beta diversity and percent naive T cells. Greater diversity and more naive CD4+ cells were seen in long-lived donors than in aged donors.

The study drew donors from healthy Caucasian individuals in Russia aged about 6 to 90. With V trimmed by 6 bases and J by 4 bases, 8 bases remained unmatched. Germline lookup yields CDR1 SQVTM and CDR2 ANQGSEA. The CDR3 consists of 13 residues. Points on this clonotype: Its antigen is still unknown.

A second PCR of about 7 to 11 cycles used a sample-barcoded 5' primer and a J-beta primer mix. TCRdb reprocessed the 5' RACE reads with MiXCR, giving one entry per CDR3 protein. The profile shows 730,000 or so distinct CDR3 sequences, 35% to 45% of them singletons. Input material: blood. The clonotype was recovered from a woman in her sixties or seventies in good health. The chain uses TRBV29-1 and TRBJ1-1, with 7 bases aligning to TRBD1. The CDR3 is CSVRGNFGTEAFF. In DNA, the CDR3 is TGCAGCGTCAGGGGGAATTTTGGCACTGAAGCTTTCTTT.